This T cell receptor (beta chain) was recorded in a study of cytomegalovirus exposure and HLA in healthy donors (dated by TCRdb to 2015 to 2018). Concerning the study at large: An earlier analysis of approximately 640 of the donors reported approximately 300 Gb of sequence data and 120 million or so unique TCR beta sequences from 190 million or so T cells. Around 330 gigabases of sequencing data and tens of millions of unique TCR sequences made up an early release that covered several hundred HLA-typed donors. Of the roughly 410 genotyped donors, 81% were placed in the genetic ancestry cluster associated with self-reported Caucasian donors. The study aimed to test whether signatures of past pathogen exposure could be identified by cataloging public T cell receptors. The study profiled the T cell repertoires of around 700 subjects by immunosequencing and related them to cytomegalovirus serostatus. A separate validation cohort of 100 to 150 different subjects was used in addition to the approximately 640-subject first cohort. High-throughput TCR immunosequencing, statistical association of individual TCRs with disease status, and machine learning were combined to predict cytomegalovirus infection status. In a later analysis, previously published TCR beta repertoires from about 670 donors were re-analyzed and high-resolution HLA genotyping was added so that TCR occurrence patterns could be studied. In the later analysis, no new phenotypic data were used to find candidate immune exposures; instead, reliance was placed on TCR beta sequences and their occurrence across donors. In an earlier analysis of 587 of the donors, high-throughput TCR beta sequencing was used to judge whether each TCR beta V gene segment behaved as functional or pseudogenic. Donor age, sex, ethnicity and CMV serostatus were collected together with the repertoire data. Genome-wide SNP genotypes for about 65% of the 666 donors were used in a later genetic analysis, which treated that subset as a discovery cohort. All discovery cohort repertoires had been generated on a single sequencing platform. Both class I and class II loci were covered by HLA typing, at four-digit resolution. The number of typed donors differed by locus: about 629-640 for A, B, C, DRB1 and DQB1; 500 to 550 for DQA1; some 590 for DPA1; and about 470 for DPB1. Roughly five DR-DQ haplotypes were handled as single units for association and clustering because linkage in the cohort was strong. Among over 350 genotyped donors of the cohort, an average of 235,054 unique TCR beta nucleotide sequences were sequenced per donor, around 20% of them non-productive. Results the study describes overall, beyond this receptor: Immune exposure information for the cohort was limited to CMV serostatus. The study listed 150 to 200 TCR beta chains as associated with cytomegalovirus. In vitro tests confirmed that a few of the cytomegalovirus-associated TCR beta chains recognize cytomegalovirus antigens. V-gene and J-gene trimming of TCR beta chains was associated with a missense DCLRE1C variant in a later genetic analysis, and the association was replicated in an independent cohort. Because the 87-base-pair reads could not distinguish some IMGT-functional V segments, including TRBV6-2 and TRBV6-3, those segments were excluded. Most CMV-associated TCR beta chains appeared to be HLA-restricted in a later analysis, and the HLA associations seemed to be driven largely by CMV exposure. A further reported finding was that TCR beta sequences accurately predicted the HLA-A and HLA-B alleles for most subjects in the first cohort. In a later analysis, some 18,000 TCR beta sequences were associated with specific HLA alleles at a false discovery rate of 0.05. According to a later analysis, TCR association rates differed among HLA loci, with DRB1 alleles showing the most associated TCRs and HLA-C alleles showing the fewest. Compared with the roughly 720-donor mean, donors in an Asian-associated ancestry cluster had fewer N-insertions in productive TCRs, according to a later genetic analysis. The authors suggested that the approach could potentially be generalized to other disease states and immunological phenotypes. An earlier analysis of some 560 of the donors showed that most TCR beta V segments appeared in productive rearrangements either about 87% or about 30% of the time, which broadly matched IMGT annotations. The classifier was reported to diagnose cytomegalovirus status with high specificity and sensitivity in both the original cohort and the validation cohort. A cluster of highly shared sequence variants was judged likely to be a technical artifact of the sequencing pipeline. Linkage disequilibrium might explain the correlated functional status among segregating V segments, but an unknown experimental factor could not be excluded. According to a later analysis, parvovirus B19, influenza, CMV and Epstein-Barr virus appeared linked to several top co-occurrence clusters. The earlier analysis of about 600 of the donors excluded about 16 rarely observed V segments, including chromosome 9 orphons, because counts were too low. The presence/absence analyses assumed that sequencing depth was roughly uniform across donors, and that assumption may not be true. In a later analysis, HLA-associated TCR beta chains showed more clonal expansion and lower generation probabilities than non-associated chains that were equally common. HLA typing was unavailable for some donors at each locus, so association tests used only the typed subset. Most TCR sequences were seen in very few donors, while some public TCRs were found in many individuals. When HLA alleles, especially DR and DQ, strongly co-occurred, attributing TCR associations to individual alleles was difficult. The cohort was sequenced for TCR beta chains only, and without alpha or paired-chain data the features that could be detected were limited.

The CDR3 runs 15 residues from the cysteine to the phenylalanine. Only CDR3 DNA is held: 45 bases, read in frame from base 1. CDR1 and CDR2, per the germline V gene, are SGHRS and YFSETQ. V is clipped by 7 bases and J by 1 base, and the sequence between their germline boundaries is 16 bases long. The cohort comprised under 700 healthy bone marrow donors. At the time of sampling, all cohort members were nominally healthy, though unrecorded immune exposures were likely present. The donor tested CMV seronegative and was one of the 352 seronegative cohort members. A peripheral blood sample was provided by each donor, and peripheral blood mononuclear cells were used for TCR beta sequencing. Genomic DNA extraction from the blood cell samples was performed with the Qiagen DNeasy Blood Extraction Kit. Receptors were amplified or captured by the immunoSEQ multiplex PCR assay. The multiplex PCR relied on a mix of 60 forward primers for TCR Vbeta segments and 13 reverse primers for TCR Jbeta segments. The CDR3 region of rearranged TCR beta genes was amplified from genomic DNA with a multiplex PCR assay. On the Illumina HiSeq System, the amplified TCR beta libraries were sequenced as 87-base-pair reads. In the paper's pipeline: A later analysis counted tens of millions of unique TCR beta chains across the 640 or so repertoires, and roughly 11 million of these chains were shared by at least two donors. Raw reads were error-corrected and collapsed into unique sequences with a nearest-neighbor algorithm that merged closely related sequences to remove PCR and sequencing errors. To assign V, D and J gene segments, CDR3 sequences were aligned to IMGT reference sequences. For a sequence to be retained, at least a six-nucleotide match to both a V gene segment and a J gene segment was required. Rearrangements were classified as productive when the CDR3 lacked stop codons and remained in frame with V and J, and all other rearrangements were classified as non-productive. CDR3 was defined according to IMGT convention as the region running from the second conserved V-encoded cysteine to the conserved J-encoded phenylalanine. The earlier analysis of about 530 of the donors excluded any sequence lacking an unambiguous match to a single V gene segment. An earlier analysis of a few hundred of the donors classified V segments as functional when productive rearrangements were above 56.7% and as segregating when the standard deviation between donors was above 5%. A statistical classification framework was built to diagnose cytomegalovirus status from the catalog of TCR beta chain sequences. In a later analysis, V and J genes were assigned by comparing TCR nucleotide sequences against IMGT/GENE-DB human TR gene sequences. A later analysis assigned CDR3 sequences and most-parsimonious VDJ recombination scenarios with the TCRdist pipeline. A later analysis defined each TCR beta chain by its CDR3 amino acid sequence plus V-gene family, and excluded reads lacking a unique V-gene family. A later analysis removed 600 or so highly shared, low-generation-probability nucleotide sequences to deal with suspected cross-contamination and a sequencing artifact. A later analysis calculated a clonal expansion index for each public chain from normalized within-repertoire ranks of inferred template counts. In a later analysis, generation probabilities were computed using a VDJ recombination model fitted to out-of-frame rearrangements, and the results were checked against IGoR. In a later analysis, TCR-TCR, TCR-HLA and TCR-CMV co-occurrence was scored with hypergeometric tests, and a repertoire-size bias correction was applied to TCR pairs. False discovery rates were estimated in a later analysis by permuting HLA or CMV assignments 20 times. In a later analysis, co-occurring TCRs were grouped using DBSCAN, with TCRdist sequence similarity added in when clustering inside HLA-allele-positive subsets. For co-occurrence clustering, repertoires with fewer than 30,000 or more than 120,000 public chains were excluded, along with roughly 5 repertoires with anomalous nucleotide sharing. TCRdb obtained this table from immuneACCESS and retained in-frame rearrangements with V and J assigned. These tables miss some clones; where compared with another copy, unresolved V genes account for less than half of the shortfall, and the remainder is unexplained. The V and J calls and clone size are taken from that table; D and trimming were inferred from the DNA. In all, the sample holds 120,000 to 150,000 clones, and about 80% of those were seen once. Of the sample, 5.1% is held by the ten largest clones.

As for this clone: The clone's antigen remains unknown. The input lacks base qualities; no much larger clone sits a single base away.

This clonotype originated in a male donor in good health and CMV-seronegative. The rearranged chain carries TRBV5-1 and TRBJ2-3; a tentative D match to TRBD2 spans 7 bases. Sequencing was carried out using PBMCs. The DNA is TGCGCCAGCGGGTCCTCGGGGGGCGGCACAGATACGCAGTATTTT. Its protein product is CASGSSGGGTDTQYF. Beyond the CDR3, the reference TRBV5-1 and TRBJ2-3 genes provide the residues; the full variable domain reads: KAGVTQTPRYLIKTRGQQVTLSCSPISGHRSVSWYQQTPGQGLQFLFEYFSETQRNKGNFPGRFSGRQFSNSRSEMNVSTLELGDSALYLCASGSSGGGTDTQYFGPGTRLTVL.